This TCR beta chain was documented in a study of blood T cell repertoires in COVID-19. The overall study: Specimens from acute and convalescent COVID-19 originated in the United States, Italy and Spain. PBMCs, B-cell-depleted T cells, or T cells provided the cDNA or gDNA that made up the material.

Original handling: Amplification from reference gene primers served as the basis for estimated nucleated cell counts. Data came from immunoSEQ multiplex PCR; TCRdb stores just in-frame clones and leaves some out. The DNA was the basis for D and trimming; V, J and clone size are from that table. The sample lists about 53,000 clones, 60% to 80% occurring once. Trimming took 2 bases from V and 5 from J, leaving 3 bases between them. Germline V gene data show CDR1 as SGHDN and CDR2 as FVKESK. This CDR3 comprises 11 residues. This chain connects TRBV14 to TRBJ2-5; D call uncertain. Input material: peripheral blood. This TCR was recovered from a man between 65 and 85 years old with active or convalescent COVID-19. The CDR3, as DNA: TGTGCCAGCAGCCAATATGAGACCCAGTACTTC. It encodes CASSQYETQYF.